Sequencing of this TCR beta chain was carried out in a study of technical replicates of blood from a handful of donors. Here immunoSEQ multiplex PCR was the method, and the copy in TCRdb shows in-frame clones only, minus some. Of about 97,000 clones detected, roughly 95% appear once; the ten largest clones hold about 0.35%. Germline V gene lookup returns CDR1 SGHAT and CDR2 FQNNGV. The CDR3 consists of 14 residues. V was cut by 0 bases and J by 5 bases, with 10 bases left in between. The V gene is TRBV11-2, the J gene TRBJ2-5; D perhaps matches TRBD1 (5 bases). This receptor was obtained from a human donor in good health. Material for sequencing was T cells isolated from PBMCs. The DNA of the CDR3 is TGTGCCAGCAGCTTAGATCGGGCAGGGGAGACCCAGTACTTC. It encodes CASSLDRAGETQYF.